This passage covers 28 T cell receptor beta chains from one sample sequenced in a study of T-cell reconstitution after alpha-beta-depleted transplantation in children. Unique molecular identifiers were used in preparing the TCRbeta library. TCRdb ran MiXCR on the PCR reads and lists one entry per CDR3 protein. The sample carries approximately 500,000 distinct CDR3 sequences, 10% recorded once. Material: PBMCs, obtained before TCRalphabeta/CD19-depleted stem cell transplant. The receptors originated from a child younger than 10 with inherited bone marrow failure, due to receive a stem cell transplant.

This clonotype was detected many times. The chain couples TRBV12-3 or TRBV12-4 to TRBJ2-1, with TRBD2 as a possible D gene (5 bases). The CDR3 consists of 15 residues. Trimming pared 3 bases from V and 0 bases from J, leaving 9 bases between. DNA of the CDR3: TGTGCCAGCAGTTTCAGCGGTGGCTCCTACAATGAGCAGTTCTTC. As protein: CASSFSGGSYNEQFF.

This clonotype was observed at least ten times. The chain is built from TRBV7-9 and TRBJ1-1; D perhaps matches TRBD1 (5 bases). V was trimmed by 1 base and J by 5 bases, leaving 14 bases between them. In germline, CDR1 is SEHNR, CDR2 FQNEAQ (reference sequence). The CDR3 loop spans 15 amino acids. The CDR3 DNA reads TGTGCCAGCAGCTTAGGAACAGGAGAGGTGACTGAAGCTTTCTTT. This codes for CASSLGTGEVTEAFF.

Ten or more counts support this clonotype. The CDR3 coding sequence is TGTGCCAGCAGTCCCCCGCCCACAGATACGCAGTATTTT. This sequence encodes CASSPPPTDTQYF. This chain uses TRBV28 with TRBJ2-3; D remains unclear. The CDR3 runs 13 residues. V gave up 5 bases and J gave up 2 bases, with 8 bases separating them. From germline, CDR1 is MDHEN and CDR2 SYDVKM. Full variable domain (remainder filled in from reference TRBV28 and TRBJ2-3): DVKVTQSSRYLVKRTGEKVFLECVQDMDHENMFWYRQDPGLGLRLIYFSYDVKMKEKGDIPEGYSVSREKKERFSLILESASTNQTSMYLCASSPPPTDTQYFGPGTRLTVL.

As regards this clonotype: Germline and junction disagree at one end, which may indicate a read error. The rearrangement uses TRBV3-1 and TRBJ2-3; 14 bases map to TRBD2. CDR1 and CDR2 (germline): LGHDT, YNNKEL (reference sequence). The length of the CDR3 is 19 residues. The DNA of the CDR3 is TGTGCCTGCAGCACGGGACTAGCGGGAGCCCTTCCTTCCACAGATACGCAGTATTTT. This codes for CACSTGLAGALPSTDTQYF.

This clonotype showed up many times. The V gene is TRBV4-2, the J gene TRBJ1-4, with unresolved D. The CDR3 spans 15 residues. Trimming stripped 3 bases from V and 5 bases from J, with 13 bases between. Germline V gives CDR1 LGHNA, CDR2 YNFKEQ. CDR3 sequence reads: CASSQDPNLNEKLFF. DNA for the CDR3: TGTGCCAGCAGCCAGGACCCAAACCTCAATGAAAAACTGTTTTTT.

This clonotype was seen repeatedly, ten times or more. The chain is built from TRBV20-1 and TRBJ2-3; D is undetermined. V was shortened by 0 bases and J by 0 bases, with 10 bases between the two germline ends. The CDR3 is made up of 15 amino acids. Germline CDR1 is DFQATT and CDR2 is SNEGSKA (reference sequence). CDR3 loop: CSARDPRSSTDTQYF. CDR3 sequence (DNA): TGCAGTGCTAGAGATCCCCGCTCCAGCACAGATACGCAGTATTTT.

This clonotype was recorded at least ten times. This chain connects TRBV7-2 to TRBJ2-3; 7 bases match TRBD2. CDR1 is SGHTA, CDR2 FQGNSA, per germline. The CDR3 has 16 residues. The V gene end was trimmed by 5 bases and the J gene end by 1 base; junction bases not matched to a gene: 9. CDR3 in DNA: TGTGCCAGCAGCCCGACTAAGCGGGGACGCACAGATACGCAGTATTTT. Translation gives CASSPTKRGRTDTQYF.

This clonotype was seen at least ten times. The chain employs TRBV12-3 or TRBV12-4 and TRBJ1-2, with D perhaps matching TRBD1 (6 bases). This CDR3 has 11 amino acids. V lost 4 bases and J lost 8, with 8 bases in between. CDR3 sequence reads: CASSYGQGYTF. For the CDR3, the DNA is TGTGCCAGCAGTTACGGACAGGGCTACACCTTC.

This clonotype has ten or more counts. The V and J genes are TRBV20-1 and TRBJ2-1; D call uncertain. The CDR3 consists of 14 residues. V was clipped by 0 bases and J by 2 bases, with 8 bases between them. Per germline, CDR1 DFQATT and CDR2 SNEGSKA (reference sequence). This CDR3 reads CSARDGSTYNEQFF. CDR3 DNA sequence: TGCAGTGCTAGAGACGGCAGTACCTACAATGAGCAGTTCTTC.

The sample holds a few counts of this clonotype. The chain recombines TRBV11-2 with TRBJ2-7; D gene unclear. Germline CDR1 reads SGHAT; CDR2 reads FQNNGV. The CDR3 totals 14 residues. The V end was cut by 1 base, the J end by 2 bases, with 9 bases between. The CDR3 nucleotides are TGTGCCAGCAGCTTAGGACCCCGGCCCTACGAGCAGTACTTC. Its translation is CASSLGPRPYEQYF.

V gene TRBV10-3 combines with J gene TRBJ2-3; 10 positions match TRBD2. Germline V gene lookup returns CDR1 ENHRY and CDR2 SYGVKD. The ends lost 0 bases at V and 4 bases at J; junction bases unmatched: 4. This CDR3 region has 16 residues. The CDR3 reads CAISESLAGAADTQYF. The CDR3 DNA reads TGTGCCATCAGTGAGTCTCTAGCGGGAGCGGCAGATACGCAGTATTTT.

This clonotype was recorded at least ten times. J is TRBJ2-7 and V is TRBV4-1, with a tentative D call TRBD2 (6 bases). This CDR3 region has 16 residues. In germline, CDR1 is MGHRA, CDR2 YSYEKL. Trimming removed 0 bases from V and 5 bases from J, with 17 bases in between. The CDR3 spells CASSQDQRRDWNEQYF. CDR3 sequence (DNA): TGCGCCAGCAGCCAAGATCAGCGGCGGGATTGGAACGAGCAGTACTTC.

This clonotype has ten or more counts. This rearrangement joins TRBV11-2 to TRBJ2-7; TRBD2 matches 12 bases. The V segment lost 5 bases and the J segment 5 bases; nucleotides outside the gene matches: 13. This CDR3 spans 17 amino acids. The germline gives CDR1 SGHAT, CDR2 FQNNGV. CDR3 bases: TGTGCCAGCAGCCTTAGAGGGGGGACTAGCGGGCCCCACGAGCAGTACTTC. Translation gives CASSLRGGTSGPHEQYF.

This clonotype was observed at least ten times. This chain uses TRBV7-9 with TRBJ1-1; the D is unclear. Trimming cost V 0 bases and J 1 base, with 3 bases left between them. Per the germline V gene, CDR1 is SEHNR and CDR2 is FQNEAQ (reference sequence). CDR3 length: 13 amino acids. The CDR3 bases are TGTGCCAGCAGCTTAGCGACGAACACTGAAGCTTTCTTT. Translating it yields CASSLATNTEAFF.

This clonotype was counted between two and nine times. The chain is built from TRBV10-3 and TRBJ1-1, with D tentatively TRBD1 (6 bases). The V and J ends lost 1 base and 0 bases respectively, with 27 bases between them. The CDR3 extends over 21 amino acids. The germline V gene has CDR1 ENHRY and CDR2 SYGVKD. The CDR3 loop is CAISEFAGQGTLVSMNTEAFF. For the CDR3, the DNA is TGTGCCATCAGTGAGTTCGCTGGCCAGGGGACCCTAGTTTCCATGAACACTGAAGCTTTCTTT.

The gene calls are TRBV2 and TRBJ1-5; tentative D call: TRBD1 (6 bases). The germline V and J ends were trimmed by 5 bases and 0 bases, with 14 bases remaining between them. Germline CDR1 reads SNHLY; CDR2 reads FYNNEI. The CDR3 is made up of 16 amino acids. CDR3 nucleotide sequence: TGTGCCAGCAGTCCGATAGGGGGGAATAGCAATCAGCCCCAGCATTTT. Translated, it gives CASSPIGGNSNQPQHF.

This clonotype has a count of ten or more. DNA of the CDR3: TGTGCCAGCTCACCTTTGGGAATAGCGGGAGACGAGCAGTACTTC. Translation: CASSPLGIAGDEQYF. The chain employs TRBV18 and TRBJ2-7; 9 bases are a match to TRBD2. Germline CDR1 is KGHSH and CDR2 is LQKENI. V was pared by 3 bases and J by 5 bases, with 8 bases of the junction left unmatched. This CDR3 spans 15 amino acids. Complete variable domain (other parts from reference TRBV18 and TRBJ2-7): NAGVMQNPRHLVRRRGQEARLRCSPMKGHSHVYWYRQLPEEGLKFMVYLQKENIIDESGMPKERFSAEFPKEGPSILRIQQVVRGDSAAYFCASSPLGIAGDEQYFGPGTRLTVT.

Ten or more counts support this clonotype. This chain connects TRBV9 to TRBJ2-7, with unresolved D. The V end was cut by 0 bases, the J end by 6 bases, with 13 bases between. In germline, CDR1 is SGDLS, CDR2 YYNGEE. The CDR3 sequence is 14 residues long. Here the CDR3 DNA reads TGTGCCAGCAGCGTAGGTGGCCTGACAACCGAGCAGTACTTC. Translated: CASSVGGLTTEQYF.

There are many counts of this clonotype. The CDR3 bases are TGTGCCAGCAGCCACTCAACTAGGGTTAATGAGCAGTTCTTC. Its translation: CASSHSTRVNEQFF. The chain carries TRBV9 and TRBJ2-1; D is possibly TRBD2 (5 bases). CDR3 length equals 14 residues. V was shortened by 4 bases and J by 7 bases, with 15 bases between the two germline ends. Germline CDR1 is SGDLS and CDR2 is YYNGEE. The full variable domain, rest sourced from reference TRBV9 and TRBJ2-1, is DSGVTQTPKHLITATGQRVTLRCSPRSGDLSVYWYQQSLDQGLQFLIQYYNGEERAKGNILERFSAQQFPDLHSELNLSSLELGDSALYFCASSHSTRVNEQFFGPGTRLTVL.

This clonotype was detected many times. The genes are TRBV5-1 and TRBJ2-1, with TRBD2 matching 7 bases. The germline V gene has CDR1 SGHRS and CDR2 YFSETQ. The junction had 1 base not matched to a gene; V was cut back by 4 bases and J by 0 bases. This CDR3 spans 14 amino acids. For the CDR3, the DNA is TGCGCCAGCAGCGCTAGCGGCTCCTACAATGAGCAGTTCTTC. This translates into CASSASGSYNEQFF.

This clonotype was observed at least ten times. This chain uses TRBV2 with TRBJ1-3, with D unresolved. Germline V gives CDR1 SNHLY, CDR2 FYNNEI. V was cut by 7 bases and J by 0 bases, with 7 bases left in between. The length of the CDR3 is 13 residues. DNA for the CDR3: TGTGCCAGCATGTCCTACTCTGGAAACACCATATATTTT. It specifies CASMSYSGNTIYF.

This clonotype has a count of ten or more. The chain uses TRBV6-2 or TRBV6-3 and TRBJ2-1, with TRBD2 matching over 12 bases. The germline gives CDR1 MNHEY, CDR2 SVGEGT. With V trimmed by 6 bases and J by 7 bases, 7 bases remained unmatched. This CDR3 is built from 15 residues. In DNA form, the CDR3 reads TGTGCCAGCAGCTACCCCGGGACTAGCGGGAATGAGCAGTTCTTC. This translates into CASSYPGTSGNEQFF.

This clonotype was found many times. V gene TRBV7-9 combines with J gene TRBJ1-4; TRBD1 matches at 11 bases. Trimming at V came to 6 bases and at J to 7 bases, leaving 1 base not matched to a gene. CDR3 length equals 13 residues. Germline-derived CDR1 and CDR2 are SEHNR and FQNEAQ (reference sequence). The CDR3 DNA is TGTGCCAGCAGGGGACAGGGGGTTGAAAAACTGTTTTTT. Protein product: CASRGQGVEKLFF.

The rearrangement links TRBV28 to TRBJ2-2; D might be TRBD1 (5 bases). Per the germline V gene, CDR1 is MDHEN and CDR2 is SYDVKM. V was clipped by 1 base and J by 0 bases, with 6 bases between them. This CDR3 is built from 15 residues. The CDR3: CASSLFRANTGELFF. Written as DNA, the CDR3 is TGTGCCAGCAGTTTATTCAGGGCGAACACCGGGGAGCTGTTTTTT.

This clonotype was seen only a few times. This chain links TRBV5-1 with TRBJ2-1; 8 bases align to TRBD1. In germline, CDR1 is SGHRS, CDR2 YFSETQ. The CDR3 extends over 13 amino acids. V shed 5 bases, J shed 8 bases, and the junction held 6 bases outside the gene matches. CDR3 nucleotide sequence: TGCGCCAGCAGGGACAGGGATGGGGATGAGCAGTTCTTC. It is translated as CASRDRDGDEQFF.

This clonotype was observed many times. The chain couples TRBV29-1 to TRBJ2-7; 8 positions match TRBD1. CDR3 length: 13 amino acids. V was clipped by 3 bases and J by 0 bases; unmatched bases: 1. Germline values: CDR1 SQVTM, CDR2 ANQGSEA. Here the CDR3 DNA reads TGCAGCGTTGACGGGACAGGCTCCTACGAGCAGTACTTC. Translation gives CSVDGTGSYEQYF.

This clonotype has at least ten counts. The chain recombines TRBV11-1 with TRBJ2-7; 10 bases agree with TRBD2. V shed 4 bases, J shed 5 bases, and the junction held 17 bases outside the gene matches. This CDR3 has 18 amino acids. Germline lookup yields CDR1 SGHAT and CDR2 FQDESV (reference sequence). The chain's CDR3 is CASSSSLSSSGSINEQYF. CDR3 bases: TGTGCCAGCAGCTCCTCACTATCCTCTAGCGGGAGTATCAACGAGCAGTACTTC.

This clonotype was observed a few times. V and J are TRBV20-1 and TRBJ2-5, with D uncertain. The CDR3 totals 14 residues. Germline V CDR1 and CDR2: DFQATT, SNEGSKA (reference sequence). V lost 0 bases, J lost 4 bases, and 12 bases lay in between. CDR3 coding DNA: TGCAGTGCTAGAGATGTTAGGGTAGGAGAGACCCAGTACTTC. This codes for CSARDVRVGETQYF.